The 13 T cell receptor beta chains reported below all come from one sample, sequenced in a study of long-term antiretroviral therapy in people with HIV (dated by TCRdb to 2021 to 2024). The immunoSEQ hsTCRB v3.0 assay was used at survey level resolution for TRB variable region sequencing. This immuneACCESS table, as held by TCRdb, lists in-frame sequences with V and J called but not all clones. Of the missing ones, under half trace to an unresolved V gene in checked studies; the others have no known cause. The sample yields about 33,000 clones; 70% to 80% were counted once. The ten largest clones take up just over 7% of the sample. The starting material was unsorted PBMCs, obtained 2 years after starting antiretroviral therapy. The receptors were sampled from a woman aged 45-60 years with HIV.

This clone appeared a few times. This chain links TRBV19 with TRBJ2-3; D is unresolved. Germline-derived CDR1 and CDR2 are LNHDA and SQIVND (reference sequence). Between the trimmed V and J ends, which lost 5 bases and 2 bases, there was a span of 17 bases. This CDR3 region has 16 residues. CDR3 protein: CASSYGDWSLTDTQYF. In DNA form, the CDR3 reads TGTGCCAGTAGTTACGGTGACTGGTCCCTCACAGATACGCAGTATTTT.

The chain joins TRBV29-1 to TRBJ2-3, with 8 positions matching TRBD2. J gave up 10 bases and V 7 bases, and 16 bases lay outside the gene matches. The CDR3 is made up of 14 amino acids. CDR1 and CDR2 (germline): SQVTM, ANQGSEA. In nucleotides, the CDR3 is TGCAGCGCCCAACCAGGAGGACTAGCACCTTCGCAGTATTTT. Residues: CSAQPGGLAPSQYF.

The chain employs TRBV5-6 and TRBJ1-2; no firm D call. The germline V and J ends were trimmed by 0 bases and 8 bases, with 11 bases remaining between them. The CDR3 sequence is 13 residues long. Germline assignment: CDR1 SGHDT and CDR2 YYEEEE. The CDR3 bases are TGTGCCAGCAGCTTGGGTCTCCAAACGGGCTACACCTTC. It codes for CASSLGLQTGYTF. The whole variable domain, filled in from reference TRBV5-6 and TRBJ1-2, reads DAGVTQSPTHLIKTRGQQVTLRCSPKSGHDTVSWYQQALGQGPQFIFQYYEEEERQRGNFPDRFSGHQFPNYSSELNVNALLLGDSALYLCASSLGLQTGYTFGSGTRLTVV.

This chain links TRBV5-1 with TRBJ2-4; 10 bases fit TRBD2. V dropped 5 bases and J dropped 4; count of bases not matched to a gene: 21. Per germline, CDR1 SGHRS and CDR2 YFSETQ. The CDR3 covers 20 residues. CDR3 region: CASSFGEVAGGRLLKNIQYF. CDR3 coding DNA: TGCGCCAGCAGTTTTGGAGAGGTAGCGGGGGGTCGGTTACTTAAAAACATTCAGTACTTC.

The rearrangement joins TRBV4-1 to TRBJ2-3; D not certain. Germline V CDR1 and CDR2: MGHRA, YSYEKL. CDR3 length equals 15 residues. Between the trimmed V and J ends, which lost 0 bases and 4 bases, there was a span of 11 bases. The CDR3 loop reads CASSQDRLVADTQYF. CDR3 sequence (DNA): TGCGCCAGCAGCCAAGATCGGCTAGTTGCAGATACGCAGTATTTT.

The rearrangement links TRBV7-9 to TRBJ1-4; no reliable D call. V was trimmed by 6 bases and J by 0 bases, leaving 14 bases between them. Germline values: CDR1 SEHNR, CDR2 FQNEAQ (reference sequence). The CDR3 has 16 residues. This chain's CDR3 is CASSPLGGATNEKLFF. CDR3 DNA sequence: TGTGCCAGCAGTCCCCTCGGTGGGGCAACTAATGAAAAACTGTTTTTT. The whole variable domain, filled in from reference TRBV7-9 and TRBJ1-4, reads DTGVSQNPRHKITKRGQNVTFRCDPISEHNRLYWYRQTLGQGPEFLTYFQNEAQLEKSRLLSDRFSAERPKGSFSTLEIQRTEQGDSAMYLCASSPLGGATNEKLFFGSGTQLSVL.

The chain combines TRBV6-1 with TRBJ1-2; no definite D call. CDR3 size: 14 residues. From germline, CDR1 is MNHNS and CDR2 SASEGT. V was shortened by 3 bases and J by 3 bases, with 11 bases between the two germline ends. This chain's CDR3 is CASSDEPRDYGYTF. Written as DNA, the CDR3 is TGTGCCAGCAGTGATGAGCCTAGGGACTATGGCTACACCTTC.

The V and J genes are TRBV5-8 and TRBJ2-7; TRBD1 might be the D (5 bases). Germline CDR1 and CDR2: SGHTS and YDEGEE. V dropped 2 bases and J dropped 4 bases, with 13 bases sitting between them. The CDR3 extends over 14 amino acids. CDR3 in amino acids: CASSLGQGWYEQYF. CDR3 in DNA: TGTGCCAGCAGCTTAGGTCAGGGCTGGTACGAGCAGTACTTC.

This CDR3 is CASSKGGKEQYV. In DNA, the CDR3 is TGTGCCAGCAGCAAGGGCGGGAAGGAGCAGTACGTC. The chain recombines TRBV21-1 with TRBJ2-7; the DNA was not compared with TRBD2, the D call given in the table. TRBV21-1 corresponds to a pseudogene. This CDR3 is built from 12 residues.

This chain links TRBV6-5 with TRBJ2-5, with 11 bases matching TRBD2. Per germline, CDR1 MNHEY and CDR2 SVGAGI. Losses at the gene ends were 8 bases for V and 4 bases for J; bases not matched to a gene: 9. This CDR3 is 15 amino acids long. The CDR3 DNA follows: TGTGCCAGCCAGGCTAGCGGGGGGTTTGGAGAGACCCAGTACTTC. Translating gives CASQASGGFGETQYF.

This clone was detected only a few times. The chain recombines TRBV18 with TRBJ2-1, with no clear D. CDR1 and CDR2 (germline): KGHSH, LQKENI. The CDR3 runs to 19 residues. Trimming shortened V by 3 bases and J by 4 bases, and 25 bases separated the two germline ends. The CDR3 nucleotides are TGTGCCAGCTCACCTCTAACCTCGACCTCGGATACTCCATACAATGAGCAGTTCTTC. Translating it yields CASSPLTSTSDTPYNEQFF. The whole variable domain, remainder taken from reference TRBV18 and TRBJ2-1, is NAGVMQNPRHLVRRRGQEARLRCSPMKGHSHVYWYRQLPEEGLKFMVYLQKENIIDESGMPKERFSAEFPKEGPSILRIQQVVRGDSAAYFCASSPLTSTSDTPYNEQFFGPGTRLTVL.

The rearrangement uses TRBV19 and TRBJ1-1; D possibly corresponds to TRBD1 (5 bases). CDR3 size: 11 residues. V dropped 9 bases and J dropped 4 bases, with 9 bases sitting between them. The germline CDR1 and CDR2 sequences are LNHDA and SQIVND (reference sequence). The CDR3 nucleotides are TGTGCCAGCTGGGGGATCACTGAAGCTTTCTTT. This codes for CASWGITEAFF.

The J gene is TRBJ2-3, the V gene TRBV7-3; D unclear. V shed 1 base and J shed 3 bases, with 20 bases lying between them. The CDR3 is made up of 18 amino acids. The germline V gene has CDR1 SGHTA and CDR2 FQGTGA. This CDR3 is CASSLNPPAGMLTDTQYF. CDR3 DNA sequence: TGTGCCAGCAGCTTAAATCCCCCTGCAGGAATGTTGACAGATACGCAGTATTTT.